The 9 T cell receptor beta chains listed next were all sequenced from one sample in a study of T cells in localized non-small cell lung cancer. Using immunoSEQ multiplex PCR, the repertoire was profiled, and TCRdb retains in-frame clones only, with some absent. The table lists 1,500 to 2,000 clones, 35% to 45% of them singletons. The starting material was lung tumor tissue, obtained before any cancer treatment. These receptors were collected from a woman aged 40-69 years with stage I lung adenocarcinoma.

J is TRBJ2-5 and V is TRBV19; possible D gene TRBD1, 5 bases. V lost 2 bases to trimming and J lost 2 bases, with 9 bases between them. The CDR3 is 14 residues long. Germline assignment: CDR1 LNHDA and CDR2 SQIVND (reference sequence). The DNA for the CDR3 is TGTGCCAGTAGTATAAGACAGAAACAAGAGACCCAGTACTTC. This codes for CASSIRQKQETQYF.

V gene TRBV9 combines with J gene TRBJ2-5; the D is unclear. Germline assignment: CDR1 SGDLS and CDR2 YYNGEE. Trimming took 5 bases from V and 2 from J, leaving 13 bases between them. The CDR3 length is 14 residues. The CDR3 protein is CASSVSKTQETQYF. As DNA, the CDR3 is TGTGCCAGCAGTGTCAGCAAAACTCAAGAGACCCAGTACTTC.

Judged by abundance, this clone is medium-sized. At the DNA level, this CDR3 is encoded by other sequences in the same sample as well. The genes are TRBV6-8 and TRBJ1-1; 7 bases are shared with TRBD1. Germline V CDR1 and CDR2: MNHGY, SAAAGT. Trimming took 6 bases from V and 1 from J; bases not matched to a gene: 5. The CDR3 covers 14 residues. The CDR3 DNA is TGTGCCAGCAGCAGTCGGACAGGGAACACTGAAGCTTTCTTT. Its translation: CASSSRTGNTEAFF.

The sample holds a few counts of this clone. The CDR3 sequence is CASSLGQGNDGYTF. The CDR3 DNA follows: TGTGCCAGCAGCCTAGGACAGGGGAACGATGGCTACACCTTC. The chain carries TRBV9 and TRBJ1-2; 9 positions agree with TRBD1. The CDR3 is made up of 14 amino acids. Germline loops: CDR1 SGDLS, CDR2 YYNGEE. The V gene end was trimmed by 4 bases and the J gene end by 6 bases; junction bases not matched to a gene: 7. The full variable domain, in which reference TRBV9 and TRBJ1-2 provide the parts outside the CDR3, is DSGVTQTPKHLITATGQRVTLRCSPRSGDLSVYWYQQSLDQGLQFLIQYYNGEERAKGNILERFSAQQFPDLHSELNLSSLELGDSALYFCASSLGQGNDGYTFGSGTRLTVV.

This clone is classed as medium-sized (0.01 to 0.1%). The chain carries TRBV6-8 and TRBJ2-7; TRBD1 is a possible D gene (6 bases). The CDR3 loop spans 15 amino acids. In germline, CDR1 is MNHGY, CDR2 SAAAGT. V lost 1 base, J lost 3 bases, and 13 bases lay in between. CDR3 amino acids: CASSYFSKGHYEQYF. For the CDR3, the DNA is TGTGCCAGCAGTTACTTCTCCAAGGGACACTACGAGCAGTACTTC.

This clone was counted a few times. The V and J genes are TRBV11-3 and TRBJ2-2, with D perhaps TRBD1 (7 bases). The CDR3 sequence is 14 residues long. The V end was cut by 2 bases, the J end by 7 bases, with 11 bases between. Germline values: CDR1 SGHNT, CDR2 YENEEA. The CDR3 sequence is CASSLTGEDGELFF. The CDR3 DNA reads as TGTGCCAGCAGCTTAACAGGGGAGGACGGGGAGCTGTTTTTT.

V usage is TRBV6-8 and J usage is TRBJ1-3; D unclear. The ends were cut back, 6 bases at V and 0 bases at J, with 6 bases in the middle. Per germline, CDR1 MNHGY and CDR2 SAAAGT. This CDR3 is 13 amino acids long. CDR3 nucleotide sequence: TGTGCCAGCAGGGGAACCTCTGGAAACACCATATATTTT. Translated: CASRGTSGNTIYF.

V gene TRBV19 combines with J gene TRBJ2-3; TRBD2 matches 7 bases. V dropped 6 bases and J dropped 4; count of bases not matched to a gene: 4. Per germline, CDR1 LNHDA and CDR2 SQIVND (reference sequence). The CDR3 runs to 13 residues. The CDR3 coding sequence is TGTGCCAGTAGCACAGGACTAGCAGATACGCAGTATTTT. It yields the protein CASSTGLADTQYF.

V gene TRBV29-1 combines with J gene TRBJ1-2; a possible D gene is TRBD1 (6 bases). The V and J ends lost 4 bases and 5 bases respectively, with 11 bases between them. The CDR3 spans 12 residues. Germline V CDR1 and CDR2: SQVTM, ANQGSEA. The CDR3 region is CSVGLQGYGYTF. In nucleotides, the CDR3 is TGCAGCGTTGGCTTACAGGGTTATGGCTACACCTTC.